These 8 T cell receptor beta chains were sequenced from one sample in a study of blood T cells in healthy people across ages. It was with a sample-barcoded 5' primer and a J-beta primer mix that a second PCR of roughly 7 to 11 cycles was run. TCRdb reanalysed the 5' RACE reads using MiXCR and keeps one entry per CDR3 protein. The sample yields over a million distinct CDR3 sequences, around 43% seen once. The sample was blood. These TCRs come from a woman aged 55-69 years in good health.

The chain's CDR3 is CASSQVPGLAGTGDTQYF. CDR3 in DNA: TGCGCCAGCAGCCAAGTGCCGGGACTAGCGGGGACCGGGGATACGCAGTATTTT. This chain joins TRBV4-1 and TRBJ2-3; 13 nucleotides match TRBD2. CDR3 size: 18 residues. After removal of 1 base from V and 6 bases from J, the junction contained 10 bases not matched to a gene. From germline, CDR1 is MGHRA and CDR2 YSYEKL.

Only a few counts were recorded for this clonotype. The V call is TRBV2, the J call TRBJ2-3; D not certain. Trimming left V 3 bases short and J 6 bases short, with 16 bases between. CDR1 and CDR2 from the germline V gene are SNHLY and FYNNEI. This CDR3 has 15 residues. DNA of the CDR3: TGTGCCAGCAGTGATTCCTCTGCCCTTGTGGATACGCAGTATTTT. It is translated as CASSDSSALVDTQYF.

CDR3 in amino acids: CSAQIPGVNGELFF. The DNA of the CDR3 is TGCAGTGCTCAGATCCCCGGTGTTAACGGGGAGCTGTTTTTT. This chain connects TRBV20-1 to TRBJ2-2; D gene uncertain. Germline CDR1 reads DFQATT; CDR2 reads SNEGSKA (reference sequence). The CDR3 totals 14 residues. V was shortened by 5 bases and J by 7 bases, with 17 bases between the two germline ends.

This clonotype occurred a few times. The chain carries TRBV29-1 and TRBJ2-7; D uncertain. The germline V gene has CDR1 SQVTM and CDR2 ANQGSEA. This CDR3 has 13 residues. V was cut by 1 base and J by 4 bases, with 11 bases left in between. CDR3 sequence: CSVEVIATYEQYF. The CDR3 DNA reads TGCAGCGTTGAAGTTATCGCTACTTACGAGCAGTACTTC.

V gene TRBV2 combines with J gene TRBJ1-1; D unclear. There are 15 residues in the CDR3. Germline CDR1 reads SNHLY; CDR2 reads FYNNEI. V was cut by 6 bases and J by 4 bases, with 18 bases left in between. The CDR3, as DNA: TGTGCCAGCAGGGGTAGTACCGAAACGGGCACTGAAGCTTTCTTT. Its protein product is CASRGSTETGTEAFF.

This chain links TRBV14 with TRBJ1-1; no definite D call. The V gene's germline CDR1 is SGHDN and CDR2 FVKESK. The CDR3 runs to 11 residues. V was cut by 1 base and J by 10 bases, with 7 bases left in between. The CDR3 reads CASSQAERAFF. The DNA of the CDR3 is TGTGCCAGCAGCCAAGCCGAGCGAGCTTTCTTT.

The rearrangement uses TRBV10-3 and TRBJ2-1, with TRBD2 matching over 16 bases. With V trimmed by 6 bases and J by 9 bases, 5 bases remained unmatched. Germline CDR1 reads ENHRY; CDR2 reads SYGVKD. The CDR3 is made up of 15 amino acids. DNA of the CDR3: TGTGCCATCAGGGGACTAGCGGGAGGGTCGGTTGAGCAGTTCTTC. It encodes CAIRGLAGGSVEQFF.

This clonotype showed up just a few times. The chain employs TRBV5-1 and TRBJ2-3, with TRBD1 matching over 8 bases. J was trimmed by 5 bases and V by 3 bases; bases with no gene match: 8. The CDR3 has 15 amino acids. CDR1 and CDR2 (germline): SGHRS, YFSETQ. CDR3 nucleotides: TGCGCCAGCAGCTCGCGACAGGGGCGGGGAGATACGCAGTATTTT. As protein: CASSSRQGRGDTQYF.